Listed below are T cell receptor beta chains from one sample, sequenced in a study of shared clonotypes between healthy human individuals. Generated by immunoSEQ multiplex PCR, the TCRdb table keeps only in-frame clones and is missing some. Found here are approximately 1.9 million clones, around 93% of them singletons; the top ten hold about 1.7%. The specimen sequenced was naive CD8+ T cells from PBMCs. Every receptor here comes from a man between 18 and 29 years old in good health. Some clones in this sample may be carry-over from other donors' samples. CDR3s include the opening cysteine and the closing phenylalanine or tryptophan. D genes are given only for firm matches. Clone size, where shown, is once, few, many, or a class for clones that have expanded.

j_gene | abundance | d_gene | v_gene | CDR3aa | CDR3nt
TRBJ2-1 | - | TRBD2 | TRBV15 | CATSQRLAGAEQFF | TGTGCCACCAGCCAAAGACTAGCGGGAGCTGAGCAGTTCTTC
TRBJ2-7 | - | - | TRBV5-6 | CASSLFPGDEQYF | TGTGCCAGCAGCTTGTTTCCCGGCGACGAGCAGTACTTC
TRBJ2-7 | - | - | TRBV16 | CASSQDHGEQYF | TGTGCCAGCAGCCAGGACCATGGCGAGCAGTACTTC
TRBJ2-1 | - | - | TRBV7-3 | CASSLKGRAETGANEQFF | TGTGCCAGCAGCTTAAAGGGAAGAGCGGAGACTGGGGCCAATGAGCAGTTCTTC
TRBJ2-7 | - | - | TRBV5-4 | CASSFGRSYEQYF | TGTGCCAGCAGCTTCGGACGATCCTACGAGCAGTACTTC
TRBJ2-2 | - | - | TRBV25-1 | CATPGVTPGELFF | TGTGCCACCCCCGGGGTTACCCCCGGGGAGCTGTTTTTT
TRBJ2-4 | - | - | TRBV13 | CASSVLAKNIQYF | TGTGCCAGCAGTGTTCTAGCCAAAAACATTCAGTACTTC
TRBJ1-1 | few | - | TRBV30 | CAWSVPGYGAEAFF | TGTGCCTGGAGTGTTCCAGGGTATGGGGCTGAAGCTTTCTTT
TRBJ2-1 | - | TRBD1 | TRBV2 | CATRPGGGYNEQFF | TGTGCCACCCGACCAGGGGGCGGCTACAATGAGCAGTTCTTC
TRBJ2-7 | once | TRBD2 | TRBV28 | CASSLSVAGAYEQYF | TGTGCCAGCAGTTTATCGGTAGCGGGGGCCTACGAGCAGTACTTC
TRBJ2-1 | - | - | TRBV27 | CASSSALGQYNEQFF | TGTGCCAGCAGTTCGGCCCTGGGGCAGTACAATGAGCAGTTCTTC